This entry lists 30 T cell receptor beta chains sequenced from one sample in a study of control samples from healthy donors and cancer patients (dated by TCRdb to the early 2020s). The library came from the immunoSEQ multiplex PCR assay. The immuneACCESS repertoire file appears here via TCRdb, limited to in-frame rearrangements. These files lack a portion of the clones; in checked studies, under half of the deficit traces to unresolved V genes, and the cause of the others is not known. The table for this sample lists about 150,000 clones; roughly 90% of them were counted only once. Clones ranked in the top ten supply about 4.9% of the sample. The sequenced sample was blood. The receptors were gathered from a man aged 25-40 years in good health.

The chain's CDR3 is CASSDPQGVQETQYF. DNA for the CDR3: TGTGCCAGCAGTGACCCGCAGGGTGTACAAGAGACCCAGTACTTC. The genes are TRBV2 and TRBJ2-5; weak D call: TRBD1 (5 bases). Trimming removed 3 bases at V and 2 bases at J, with 13 bases between. CDR1 is SNHLY, CDR2 FYNNEI, per germline. The CDR3 consists of 15 residues.

This CDR3 reads CSASRDRGVNEQYF. The CDR3 DNA follows: TGCAGCGCAAGCCGGGACAGGGGTGTCAACGAGCAGTACTTC. This chain joins TRBV29-1 and TRBJ2-7; 10 nucleotides line up with TRBD1. The CDR3 runs 14 residues. The V gene's germline CDR1 is SQVTM and CDR2 ANQGSEA. The trim removed 7 bases at V and 5 bases at J, leaving 11 bases unmatched.

The CDR3 loop is CASSTITGQGSTSGANVLTF. In DNA form, the CDR3 reads TGTGCCAGTAGTACGATAACGGGACAGGGAAGCACGTCTGGGGCCAACGTCCTGACTTTC. The V gene is TRBV19, the J gene TRBJ2-6, with 9 bases that match TRBD1. Trimming removed 4 bases from V and 1 base from J; junction bases left unmatched: 14. Per germline, CDR1 LNHDA and CDR2 SQIVND (reference sequence). CDR3 size: 20 residues.

The rearrangement links TRBV12-3 or TRBV12-4 to TRBJ2-7, with 7 bases fitting TRBD1. CDR3 length: 13 amino acids. The V segment lost 6 bases and the J segment 2 bases; nucleotides outside the gene matches: 4. CDR3 nucleotide sequence: TGTGCCAGCAGGAAGACAGGGCCCTACGAGCAGTACTTC. Protein: CASRKTGPYEQYF.

The chain joins TRBV30 to TRBJ1-4, with a weak D call TRBD1 (5 bases). The CDR3 totals 12 residues. V was clipped by 6 bases and J by 8 bases, with 13 bases between them. Germline CDR1 is GTSNPN and CDR2 is SVGIG (reference sequence). CDR3 in amino acids: CACGARGEKLFF. In DNA, the CDR3 is TGTGCCTGTGGGGCTAGGGGCGAAAAACTGTTTTTT.

Turning to this clone: Other nucleotide sequences from this sample produce the same CDR3. The chain has TRBV11-3 and TRBJ2-7, with 7 bases fitting TRBD2. The CDR3 runs to 14 residues. Trimming cost V 8 bases and J 2 bases; bases outside gene matches: 9. Germline V gives CDR1 SGHNT, CDR2 YENEEA. CDR3 sequence: CASRGPSGTYEQYF. In DNA, the CDR3 is TGTGCCAGCCGGGGACCTAGCGGAACCTACGAGCAGTACTTC.

CDR3 in amino acids: CASSSSRGSYGYTF. In DNA, the CDR3 is TGTGCCAGCAGCTCTTCCCGGGGGAGCTATGGCTACACCTTC. This chain connects TRBV6-5 to TRBJ1-2; tentative D call: TRBD1 (5 bases). Trimming shortened V by 6 bases and J by 4 bases, and 15 bases separated the two germline ends. The CDR3 length is 14 residues. CDR1 and CDR2 from the germline V gene are MNHEY and SVGAGI.

The chain is built from TRBV4-3 and TRBJ2-7; 9 bases agree with TRBD2. Per germline, CDR1 LGHNA and CDR2 YSLEER. The CDR3 spans 18 residues. The ends lost 0 bases at V and 1 base at J; junction bases unmatched: 10. The CDR3 sequence: CASSQESVAGVGSYEQYF. The CDR3 DNA sequence: TGCGCCAGCAGCCAAGAGTCGGTAGCGGGAGTCGGGTCCTACGAGCAGTACTTC.

This sequence joins TRBV6-5 and TRBJ1-4; D is possibly TRBD1 (6 bases). Deletions cut 6 bases from V and 13 bases from J, with 12 bases between. The germline CDR1 and CDR2 sequences are MNHEY and SVGAGI. CDR3 length: 11 amino acids. The CDR3 protein is CASRTGAALFF. The CDR3, as DNA: TGTGCCAGCAGGACAGGTGCGGCACTGTTTTTT.

About this clone: The same CDR3 also results from other DNA sequences found in this sample. The CDR3 DNA reads as TGTGCCAGCAGTCGGGACAGCTACGAGCAGTACTTC. Encoded protein: CASSRDSYEQYF. The V and J genes are TRBV5-4 and TRBJ2-7; 7 bases agree with TRBD1. This CDR3 contains 12 residues. V was clipped by 5 bases and J by 3 bases; unmatched bases: 2. Germline values: CDR1 SGHNT, CDR2 YYREEE (reference sequence).

Regarding this clone: The conserved closing phenylalanine or tryptophan is absent in this CDR3, likely reflecting a read error. No DNA is shown, since the ends of the CDR3 on it are uncertain; the CDR3 is the one TCRdb lists. V usage is TRBV6-5 and J usage is TRBJ1-2. Germline V lookup: CDR1 MNHEY, CDR2 SVGAGI. Including both end residues, the CDR3 is 12 amino acids long. The CDR3 here is CASDAYPRTVVY.

This chain uses TRBV29-1 with TRBJ2-7; D call uncertain. Germline V gene sequence: CDR1 SQVTM, CDR2 ANQGSEA. The CDR3 loop spans 15 amino acids. The V and J ends lost 4 bases and 0 bases respectively, with 16 bases between them. CDR3 amino acids: CSVGLRQKSSYEQYF. CDR3 nucleotides: TGCAGCGTTGGTCTGCGCCAGAAGAGCTCCTACGAGCAGTACTTC.

A word on this clone: Other DNA sequences in this specimen translate into the identical CDR3. This chain uses TRBV7-3 with TRBJ2-2; D might be TRBD1 (5 bases). The germline V gene encodes CDR1 SGHTA and CDR2 FQGTGA. V was clipped by 2 bases and J by 5 bases, with 12 bases between them. The CDR3 length is 15 residues. The CDR3 DNA follows: TGTGCCAGCAGCTTATCTTCAGGGCGGACCGGGGAGCTGTTTTTT. This gives the protein CASSLSSGRTGELFF.

The rearrangement joins TRBV24-1 to TRBJ2-3; 7 positions agree with TRBD1. Looked up from germline, CDR1 is KGHDR and CDR2 is SFDVKD. This CDR3 has 13 residues. V gave up 0 bases and J gave up 9 bases; unmatched junction bases: 2. CDR3 region: CATSDLRTGTQYF. The CDR3 coding sequence is TGTGCCACCAGTGATTTGCGGACAGGCACGCAGTATTTT.

The V and J genes are TRBV4-3 and TRBJ2-1, with D possibly matching TRBD2 (5 bases). Germline CDR1 is LGHNA and CDR2 is YSLEER. There are 17 residues in the CDR3. V shed 1 base and J shed 1 base, with 14 bases lying between them. The CDR3 protein is CASSQGTGVGSYNEQFF. The CDR3 DNA follows: TGCGCCAGCAGCCAAGGGACCGGGGTGGGGTCCTACAATGAGCAGTTCTTC.

This clone was detected only a few times. The rearrangement joins TRBV6-5 to TRBJ2-7, with no clear D. This CDR3 has 12 amino acids. V was cut by 6 bases and J by 5 bases, with 11 bases left in between. The germline V gene encodes CDR1 MNHEY and CDR2 SVGAGI. CDR3 amino acids: CASREYKDEQYF. The CDR3 coding sequence is TGTGCCAGCAGAGAGTACAAAGACGAGCAGTACTTC.

This chain uses TRBV18 with TRBJ2-2; D unclear. This CDR3 spans 15 amino acids. The germline V gene encodes CDR1 KGHSH and CDR2 LQKENI. Trimming removed 2 bases from V and 4 bases from J, with 11 bases in between. The CDR3: CASSPSAGTTGELFF. The DNA of the CDR3 is TGTGCCAGCTCACCATCGGCCGGAACCACCGGGGAGCTGTTTTTT.

The chain joins TRBV11-2 to TRBJ2-3, with a tentative D call TRBD2 (5 bases). The germline V and J ends were trimmed by 5 bases and 2 bases, with 17 bases remaining between them. CDR3 length: 16 residues. Germline values: CDR1 SGHAT, CDR2 FQNNGV. CDR3 sequence: CASSPRTPLITDTQYF. In nucleotides, the CDR3 is TGTGCCAGCAGCCCGAGGACTCCCCTGATCACAGATACGCAGTATTTT. The variable domain in full, with the rest retrieved from reference TRBV11-2 and TRBJ2-3, is EAGVAQSPRYKIIEKRQSVAFWCNPISGHATLYWYQQILGQGPKLLIQFQNNGVVDDSQLPKDRFSAERLKGVDSTLKIQPAKLEDSAVYLCASSPRTPLITDTQYFGPGTRLTVL.

This rearrangement joins TRBV29-1 to TRBJ2-3; D remains unclear. Per germline, CDR1 SQVTM and CDR2 ANQGSEA. V lost 6 bases and J 5 bases, leaving 24 bases between the germline ends. The CDR3 is 16 amino acids. The CDR3 bases are TGCAGCGTGAAAAAAACTGGCATTGGGCCTGGAGATACGCAGTATTTT. This codes for CSVKKTGIGPGDTQYF.

This chain links TRBV4-1 with TRBJ2-7; TRBD2 agrees at 13 bases. The CDR3 has 17 residues. J lost 2 bases, V lost 1 base, and 5 bases had no gene match. Germline CDR1 is MGHRA and CDR2 is YSYEKL. The chain's CDR3 is CASSQGYGTSGAYEQYF. CDR3 in DNA: TGCGCCAGCAGCCAAGGTTACGGGACTAGCGGGGCCTACGAGCAGTACTTC.

This clone occurred a few times. The rearrangement uses TRBV5-6 and TRBJ2-2, with D unresolved. V lost 7 bases, J lost 0 bases, and 13 bases lay in between. This CDR3 contains 15 residues. In germline, CDR1 is SGHDT, CDR2 YYEEEE. For the CDR3, the DNA is TGTGCCAGCGCCGCCACCCTGACGAACACCGGGGAGCTGTTTTTT. As protein: CASAATLTNTGELFF.

This clone came up a few times. Additional DNA sequences in this sample encode the identical CDR3. The chain links TRBV3-1 (or the pseudogene TRBV3-2) to TRBJ1-1, with D possibly matching TRBD1 (5 bases). Germline V gene data show CDR1 as LGHDT and CDR2 as YNNKEL (reference sequence). The CDR3 is 13 residues long. Trimming left V 1 base short and J 5 bases short, with 8 bases between. This CDR3 reads CASSQGRGTEAFF. In nucleotides, the CDR3 is TGTGCCAGCAGCCAAGGGCGGGGGACTGAAGCTTTCTTT.

This chain uses TRBV18 with TRBJ1-1; no clear D. This CDR3 is built from 11 residues. Germline V gene sequence: CDR1 KGHSH, CDR2 LQKENI. Trimming cost V 3 bases and J 6 bases, with 5 bases left between them. The CDR3 nucleotides read TGTGCCAGCTCACCCGACGCTGAAGCTTTCTTT. Its translation is CASSPDAEAFF.

The chain recombines TRBV3-1 (or the pseudogene TRBV3-2) with TRBJ1-3, with 7 bases that match TRBD1. The CDR3 spans 16 residues. Trimming at V came to 3 bases and at J to 4 bases, leaving 9 bases not matched to a gene. Germline assignment: CDR1 LGHDT and CDR2 YNNKEL (reference sequence). The CDR3 spells CASSHQGQRPGNTIYF. CDR3 DNA sequence: TGTGCCAGCAGCCATCAGGGACAGCGCCCCGGAAACACCATATATTTT.

The chain combines TRBV7-2 with TRBJ1-1; no clear D. The ends were cut back, 1 base at V and 5 bases at J, with 8 bases in the middle. The CDR3 consists of 13 residues. CDR1 and CDR2 (germline): SGHTA, FQGNSA. This chain's CDR3 is CASSLDWRTEAFF. The CDR3 nucleotides are TGTGCCAGCAGCTTAGACTGGAGAACTGAAGCTTTCTTT.

CDR3 protein: CASSDDGIQYF. As DNA, the CDR3 is TGTGCCAGCAGTGACGACGGCATTCAGTACTTC. The chain is built from TRBV6-4 and TRBJ2-4, with D unclear. The CDR3 sequence is 11 residues long. Per germline, CDR1 MRHNA and CDR2 SNTAGT. V was trimmed by 2 bases and J by 9 bases, leaving 5 bases between them.

V gene TRBV19 combines with J gene TRBJ1-1, with a weak D call TRBD1 (6 bases). CDR1 is LNHDA, CDR2 SQIVND, per germline (reference sequence). V was shortened by 7 bases and J by 1 base, with 10 bases between the two germline ends. The length of the CDR3 is 13 residues. The chain's CDR3 is CASNPGQNTEAFF. CDR3 nucleotide sequence: TGTGCCAGTAATCCGGGACAGAACACTGAAGCTTTCTTT.

The CDR3 reads CASSKGTAFNQPQHF. The CDR3, as DNA: TGTGCCAGCAGCAAGGGGACAGCCTTCAATCAGCCCCAGCATTTT. The genes are TRBV5-8 and TRBJ1-5, with 7 bases aligning to TRBD1. Trimming took 4 bases from V and 3 from J; bases not matched to a gene: 7. This CDR3 has 15 residues. The germline gives CDR1 SGHTS, CDR2 YDEGEE.

This clone was counted a single time. The chain uses TRBV10-3 and TRBJ2-3; D is unresolved. Germline CDR1 is ENHRY and CDR2 is SYGVKD. The CDR3 contains 15 residues. The ends were cut back, 2 bases at V and 3 bases at J, with 12 bases in the middle. CDR3 region: CAISEPGVQTDTQYF. The CDR3 DNA follows: TGTGCCATCAGTGAGCCTGGAGTTCAAACAGATACGCAGTATTTT.

This clone was recorded a few times. The chain is built from TRBV14 and TRBJ2-7; TRBD2 aligns across 10 bases. Germline V gene sequence: CDR1 SGHDN, CDR2 FVKESK. The trim removed 3 bases at V and 0 bases at J, leaving 20 bases unmatched. The CDR3 is 21 residues long. The CDR3 here is CASSHLTQGFGPSGGSYEQYF. The CDR3 DNA reads TGTGCCAGCAGCCATCTTACCCAGGGGTTCGGTCCTAGCGGGGGCTCCTACGAGCAGTACTTC.